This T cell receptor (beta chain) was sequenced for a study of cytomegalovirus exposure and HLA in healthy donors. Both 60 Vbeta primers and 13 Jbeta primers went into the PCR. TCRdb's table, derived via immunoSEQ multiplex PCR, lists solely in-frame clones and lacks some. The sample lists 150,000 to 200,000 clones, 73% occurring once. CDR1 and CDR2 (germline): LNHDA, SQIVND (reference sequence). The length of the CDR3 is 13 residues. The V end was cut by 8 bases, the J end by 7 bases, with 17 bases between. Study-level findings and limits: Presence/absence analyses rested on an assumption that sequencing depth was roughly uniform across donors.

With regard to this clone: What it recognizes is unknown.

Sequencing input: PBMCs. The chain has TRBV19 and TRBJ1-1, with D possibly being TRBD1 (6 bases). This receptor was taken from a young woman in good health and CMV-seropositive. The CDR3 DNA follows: TGTGCCAGTGGGATTGACAGGATTAATGAAGCTTTCTTT. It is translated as CASGIDRINEAFF.